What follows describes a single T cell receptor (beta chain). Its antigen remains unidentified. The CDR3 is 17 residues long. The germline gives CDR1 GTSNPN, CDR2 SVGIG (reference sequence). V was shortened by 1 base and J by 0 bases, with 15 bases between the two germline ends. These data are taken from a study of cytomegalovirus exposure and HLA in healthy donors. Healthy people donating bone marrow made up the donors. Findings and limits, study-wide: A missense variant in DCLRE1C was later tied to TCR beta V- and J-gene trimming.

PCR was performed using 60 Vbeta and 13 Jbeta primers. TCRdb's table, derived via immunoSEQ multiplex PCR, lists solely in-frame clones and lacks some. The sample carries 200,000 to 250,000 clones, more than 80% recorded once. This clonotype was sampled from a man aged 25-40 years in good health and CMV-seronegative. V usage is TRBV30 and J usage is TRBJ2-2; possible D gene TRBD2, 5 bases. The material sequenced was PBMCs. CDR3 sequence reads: CAWSARVGVANTGELFF. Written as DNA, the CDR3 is TGTGCCTGGAGTGCAAGGGTGGGAGTCGCGAACACCGGGGAGCTGTTTTTT.